The 21 T cell receptor beta chains reported below all come from one sample, sequenced in a study of blood T cell repertoires in COVID-19. Here immunoSEQ multiplex PCR was the method, and the copy in TCRdb shows in-frame clones only, minus some. The table records approximately 170,000 clones, roughly nine tenths of them present only once. Sequences were obtained from peripheral blood. The receptors come from a man in his late teens or twenties who had recovered from COVID-19.

The chain couples TRBV30 to TRBJ2-3; 8 positions match TRBD2. The CDR3 is made up of 16 amino acids. After removal of 3 bases from V and 3 bases from J, the junction contained 11 bases not matched to a gene. Germline V gene data show CDR1 as GTSNPN and CDR2 as SVGIG (reference sequence). The CDR3: CAWSGGVAGYTDTQYF. The CDR3 bases are TGTGCCTGGAGCGGAGGGGTAGCGGGATATACAGATACGCAGTATTTT.

The rearrangement links TRBV28 to TRBJ2-1, with 10 bases fitting TRBD2. The germline V gene has CDR1 MDHEN and CDR2 SYDVKM. This CDR3 comprises 14 residues. Losses at the gene ends were 8 bases for V and 10 bases for J; bases not matched to a gene: 11. This CDR3 reads CASDPAGGPEEQFF. As DNA, the CDR3 is TGTGCCAGCGACCCAGCGGGAGGGCCGGAAGAGCAGTTCTTC.

V usage is TRBV7-9 and J usage is TRBJ2-5; D uncertain. Germline V gives CDR1 SEHNR, CDR2 FQNEAQ (reference sequence). The ends were cut back, 5 bases at V and 5 bases at J, with 18 bases in the middle. The CDR3 runs to 15 residues. CDR3 amino acids: CASSPTFGQAETQYF. The CDR3 nucleotides are TGTGCCAGCAGCCCAACCTTCGGCCAGGCCGAGACCCAGTACTTC.

This clone was seen a handful of times. The chain carries TRBV14 and TRBJ1-2; TRBD1 might be the D (5 bases). CDR1 is SGHDN and CDR2 is FVKESK in the germline V gene. The CDR3 has 14 residues. The V and J ends lost 1 base and 4 bases respectively, with 10 bases between them. The CDR3 loop reads CASSQGFQGYGYTF. The CDR3 region has the DNA TGTGCCAGCAGCCAAGGGTTTCAGGGCTATGGCTACACCTTC.

This clone appeared once. The chain couples TRBV6-5 to TRBJ1-1, with D possibly matching TRBD1 (6 bases). The CDR3 is 16 amino acids. Trimming stripped 0 bases from V and 5 bases from J, with 16 bases between. The germline V gene encodes CDR1 MNHEY and CDR2 SVGAGI. CDR3 in amino acids: CASSYSREGGWTEAFF. The CDR3 nucleotides are TGTGCCAGCAGTTACTCGAGGGAGGGGGGTTGGACTGAAGCTTTCTTT.

The rearrangement links TRBV11-2 to TRBJ2-1; the match to TRBD2 covers 9 bases. V gave up 0 bases and J gave up 7 bases; unmatched junction bases: 4. CDR1 and CDR2 (germline): SGHAT, FQNNGV. The CDR3 runs 15 residues. DNA of the CDR3: TGTGCCAGCAGCTTAGAACTAGCGGGCGGGAATGAGCAGTTCTTC. It is translated as CASSLELAGGNEQFF.

This chain uses TRBV5-4 with TRBJ2-1; 9 nucleotides match TRBD2. Germline V CDR1 and CDR2: SGHNT, YYREEE (reference sequence). This CDR3 has 14 residues. V dropped 6 bases and J dropped 6; count of bases not matched to a gene: 7. This CDR3 reads CASTGTSIPNEQFF. The CDR3 nucleotides read TGTGCCAGCACCGGGACTAGCATCCCCAATGAGCAGTTCTTC.

V gene TRBV6-6 combines with J gene TRBJ2-3; a weak D match, TRBD2 (5 bases). The CDR3 has 15 residues. Germline CDR1 reads MNHNY; CDR2 reads SVGAGI (reference sequence). Between the trimmed V and J ends, which lost 6 bases and 0 bases, there was a span of 13 bases. CDR3 DNA sequence: TGTGCCAGCAGCTCCTACGGGATGAGCACAGATACGCAGTATTTT. It translates to CASSSYGMSTDTQYF.

This clone was counted once. This chain connects TRBV5-6 to TRBJ2-6; no clear D. V dropped 6 bases and J dropped 4 bases, with 8 bases sitting between them. This CDR3 spans 13 amino acids. Germline-derived CDR1 and CDR2 are SGHDT and YYEEEE. CDR3 DNA sequence: TGTGCCAGCACCCCGGTAGGGGCCAACGTCCTGACTTTC. The encoded protein is CASTPVGANVLTF.

The gene calls are TRBV2 and TRBJ1-5; tentatively, D is TRBD1 (5 bases). Trimming took off 6 bases at V and 7 bases at J, with 19 bases between the two ends. CDR1 is SNHLY, CDR2 FYNNEI, per germline. This CDR3 contains 15 residues. The CDR3 protein is CASSRGGGWNQPQHF. DNA of the CDR3: TGTGCCAGCAGCCGGGGCGGGGGATGGAACCAGCCCCAGCATTTT.

The chain has TRBV9 and TRBJ2-1, with 12 bases aligning to TRBD2. Germline V lookup: CDR1 SGDLS, CDR2 YYNGEE. CDR3 length: 16 residues. After removal of 4 bases from V and 8 bases from J, the junction contained 10 bases not matched to a gene. CDR3 protein: CASSPTRTSGTDEQFF. In DNA, the CDR3 is TGTGCCAGCAGCCCCACGAGGACTAGCGGGACTGATGAGCAGTTCTTC. Based on the CDR3 plus reference TRBV9 and TRBJ2-1, the full variable domain is DSGVTQTPKHLITATGQRVTLRCSPRSGDLSVYWYQQSLDQGLQFLIQYYNGEERAKGNILERFSAQQFPDLHSELNLSSLELGDSALYFCASSPTRTSGTDEQFFGPGTRLTVL.

The chain links TRBV4-1 to TRBJ2-2; D is possibly TRBD1 (6 bases). CDR3 length equals 15 residues. Trimming left V 2 bases short and J 5 bases short, with 12 bases between. Germline V lookup: CDR1 MGHRA, CDR2 YSYEKL. CDR3 sequence: CASSQFTDSTGELFF. The CDR3 region has the DNA TGCGCCAGCAGCCAATTTACGGACAGTACCGGGGAGCTGTTTTTT.

This chain connects TRBV19 to TRBJ2-1; TRBD2 matches 10 bases. CDR1 is LNHDA, CDR2 SQIVND, per germline (reference sequence). V lost 4 bases to trimming and J lost 0 bases; unmatched junction nucleotides: 3. There are 16 residues in the CDR3. The CDR3 coding sequence is TGTGCCAGTAGTAAGGGACTAGCGAGCTCCTACAATGAGCAGTTCTTC. It codes for CASSKGLASSYNEQFF.

This chain uses TRBV4-1 with TRBJ2-1; D possibly corresponds to TRBD2 (5 bases). The germline V gene has CDR1 MGHRA and CDR2 YSYEKL. The CDR3 runs 14 residues. V lost 2 bases, J lost 8 bases, and 13 bases lay in between. CDR3 loop: CASSQTPTNYEQFF. The CDR3 DNA reads TGCGCCAGCAGCCAAACCCCGACTAATTATGAGCAGTTCTTC.

This rearrangement joins TRBV28 to TRBJ1-1, with D uncertain. Germline V gene sequence: CDR1 MDHEN, CDR2 SYDVKM. The CDR3 runs 14 residues. The V end was cut by 6 bases, the J end by 1 base, with 12 bases between. The CDR3 sequence: CASRLSAGNTEAFF. CDR3 in DNA: TGTGCCAGCAGGCTTTCTGCCGGGAACACTGAAGCTTTCTTT. Full variable domain (missing parts from reference TRBV28 and TRBJ1-1): DVKVTQSSRYLVKRTGEKVFLECVQDMDHENMFWYRQDPGLGLRLIYFSYDVKMKEKGDIPEGYSVSREKKERFSLILESASTNQTSMYLCASRLSAGNTEAFFGQGTRLTVV.

This sequence joins TRBV7-9 and TRBJ1-2; D possibly corresponds to TRBD1 (5 bases). CDR3 size: 12 residues. Between the trimmed V and J ends, which lost 0 bases and 7 bases, there was a span of 6 bases. CDR1 and CDR2 from the germline V gene are SEHNR and FQNEAQ (reference sequence). The CDR3 coding sequence is TGTGCCAGCAGCTTAGCGGGGGGTGGCTACACCTTC. Amino acid sequence: CASSLAGGGYTF.

This chain joins TRBV6-6 and TRBJ1-5, with a tentative D call TRBD1 (5 bases). Looked up from germline, CDR1 is MNHNY and CDR2 is SVGAGI (reference sequence). The CDR3 totals 16 residues. Trimming took 2 bases from V and 7 from J, leaving 18 bases between them. The CDR3 DNA reads as TGTGCCAGCAGTTACAGCAGGGTTCCAGCTGACCAGCCCCAGCATTTT. Residues: CASSYSRVPADQPQHF.

The chain recombines TRBV12-5 with TRBJ1-5; unclear D gene. The CDR3 consists of 15 residues. Trimming took off 1 base at V and 4 bases at J, with 11 bases between the two ends. Germline V CDR1 and CDR2: LGHNT, FRNRAP. CDR3 bases: TGTGCTAGTGGTTTGGAATGGGGAGGGAATCAGCCCCAGCATTTT. The encoded protein is CASGLEWGGNQPQHF. Filled out from reference TRBV12-5 and TRBJ1-5, the complete variable domain reads DARVTQTPRHKVTEMGQEVTMRCQPILGHNTVFWYRQTMMQGLELLAYFRNRAPLDDSGMPKDRFSAEMPDATLATLKIQPSEPRDSAVYFCASGLEWGGNQPQHFGDGTRLSIL.

The CDR3 spells CASCYQGYEAFF. CDR3 nucleotide sequence: TGTGCCAGCTGCTACCAGGGGTATGAAGCTTTCTTT. The J gene is TRBJ1-1, the V gene TRBV12-3 or TRBV12-4, with TRBD1 as a possible D gene (6 bases). The germline V and J ends were trimmed by 8 bases and 7 bases, with 14 bases remaining between them. The CDR3 has 12 amino acids.

V gene TRBV28 combines with J gene TRBJ2-7; 11 bases line up with TRBD2. The CDR3 runs 18 residues. The V gene end was trimmed by 3 bases and the J gene end by 5 bases; junction bases not matched to a gene: 15. Germline V gene lookup returns CDR1 MDHEN and CDR2 SYDVKM. DNA of the CDR3: TGTGCCAGCAGTTTTGGGGTAGCGACTAGCGGGACTAATGACGAGCAGTACTTC. Encoded protein: CASSFGVATSGTNDEQYF.

This rearrangement joins TRBV7-2 to TRBJ2-3; D unresolved. V lost 4 bases to trimming and J lost 1 base, with 12 bases between them. The CDR3 runs to 15 residues. Germline assignment: CDR1 SGHTA and CDR2 FQGNSA. In nucleotides, the CDR3 is TGTGCCAGCAGCTCCAAACGCCAGGGCACAGATACGCAGTATTTT. This sequence encodes CASSSKRQGTDTQYF.